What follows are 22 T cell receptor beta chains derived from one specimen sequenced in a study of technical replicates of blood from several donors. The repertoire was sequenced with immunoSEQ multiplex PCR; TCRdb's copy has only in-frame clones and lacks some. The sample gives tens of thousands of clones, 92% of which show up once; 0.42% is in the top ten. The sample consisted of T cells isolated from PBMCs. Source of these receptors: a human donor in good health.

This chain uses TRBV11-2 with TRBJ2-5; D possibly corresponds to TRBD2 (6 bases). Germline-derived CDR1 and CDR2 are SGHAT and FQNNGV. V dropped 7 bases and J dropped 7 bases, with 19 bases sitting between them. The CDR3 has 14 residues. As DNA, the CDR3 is TGTGCCAGCACAGGAGGGCAGACCATGGGGACCCAGTACTTC. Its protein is CASTGGQTMGTQYF. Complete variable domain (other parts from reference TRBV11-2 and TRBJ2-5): EAGVAQSPRYKIIEKRQSVAFWCNPISGHATLYWYQQILGQGPKLLIQFQNNGVVDDSQLPKDRFSAERLKGVDSTLKIQPAKLEDSAVYLCASTGGQTMGTQYFGPGTRLLVL.

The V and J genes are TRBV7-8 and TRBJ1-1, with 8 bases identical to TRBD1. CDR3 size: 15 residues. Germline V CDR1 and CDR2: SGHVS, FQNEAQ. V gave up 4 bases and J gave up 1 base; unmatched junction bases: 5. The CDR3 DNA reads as TGTGCCAGCAGCTCGCCGGACAGGGAGAACACTGAAGCTTTCTTT. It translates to CASSSPDRENTEAFF.

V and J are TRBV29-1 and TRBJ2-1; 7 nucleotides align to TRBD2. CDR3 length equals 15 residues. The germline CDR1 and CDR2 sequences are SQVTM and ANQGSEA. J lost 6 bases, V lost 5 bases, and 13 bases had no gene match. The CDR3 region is CSVPGRKRGLNEQFF. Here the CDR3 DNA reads TGCAGCGTTCCGGGACGAAAGCGGGGCCTCAATGAGCAGTTCTTC.

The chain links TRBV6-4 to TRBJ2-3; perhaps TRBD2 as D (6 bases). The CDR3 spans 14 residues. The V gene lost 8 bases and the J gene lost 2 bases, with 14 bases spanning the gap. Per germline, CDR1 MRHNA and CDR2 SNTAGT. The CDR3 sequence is CASWRDWVTDTQYF. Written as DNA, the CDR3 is TGTGCCAGCTGGAGGGACTGGGTCACAGATACGCAGTATTTT.

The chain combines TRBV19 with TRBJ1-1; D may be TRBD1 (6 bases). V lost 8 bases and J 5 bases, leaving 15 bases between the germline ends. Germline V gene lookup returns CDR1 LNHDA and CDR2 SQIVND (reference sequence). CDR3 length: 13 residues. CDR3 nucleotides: TGTGCCAGTGTATACAGGGCGACGACTGAAGCTTTCTTT. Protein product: CASVYRATTEAFF.

In DNA, the CDR3 is TGTGCCAGCAGTAGCTACCGGGACAGGGGCACTGAAGCTTTCTTT. This codes for CASSSYRDRGTEAFF. The chain links TRBV28 to TRBJ1-1, with 10 bases aligning to TRBD1. This CDR3 contains 15 residues. V lost 5 bases to trimming and J lost 4 bases; unmatched junction nucleotides: 7. From germline, CDR1 is MDHEN and CDR2 SYDVKM.

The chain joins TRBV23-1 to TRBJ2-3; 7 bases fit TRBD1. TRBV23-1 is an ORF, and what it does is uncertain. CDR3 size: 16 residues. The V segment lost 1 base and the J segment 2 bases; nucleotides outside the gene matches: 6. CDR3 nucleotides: TGCGCCAGCAGTCAATGTCAGGGGGATAACACAGATACGCAGTATTTT. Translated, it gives CASSQCQGDNTDTQYF.

CDR3 in amino acids: CASSAGQGRVGEQYF. The CDR3, as DNA: TGTGCCAGCAGCGCAGGACAGGGGCGGGTAGGCGAGCAGTACTTC. The chain combines TRBV11-3 with TRBJ2-7; 9 positions match TRBD1. This CDR3 contains 15 residues. The V gene end was trimmed by 5 bases and the J gene end by 6 bases; junction bases not matched to a gene: 11. Germline loops: CDR1 SGHNT, CDR2 YENEEA.

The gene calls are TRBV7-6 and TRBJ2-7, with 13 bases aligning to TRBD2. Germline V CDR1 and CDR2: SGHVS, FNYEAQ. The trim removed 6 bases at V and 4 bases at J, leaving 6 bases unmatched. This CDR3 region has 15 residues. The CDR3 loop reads CASSYTSGRGYEQYF. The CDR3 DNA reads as TGTGCCAGCAGTTATACTAGCGGGAGGGGTTACGAGCAGTACTTC.

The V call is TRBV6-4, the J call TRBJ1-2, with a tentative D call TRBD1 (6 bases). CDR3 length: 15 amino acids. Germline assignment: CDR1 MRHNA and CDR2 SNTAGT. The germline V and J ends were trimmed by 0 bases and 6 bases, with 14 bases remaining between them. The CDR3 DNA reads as TGTGCCAGCAGTGACTCTCTGACAGGCGGAGATGGCTACACCTTC. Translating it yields CASSDSLTGGDGYTF.

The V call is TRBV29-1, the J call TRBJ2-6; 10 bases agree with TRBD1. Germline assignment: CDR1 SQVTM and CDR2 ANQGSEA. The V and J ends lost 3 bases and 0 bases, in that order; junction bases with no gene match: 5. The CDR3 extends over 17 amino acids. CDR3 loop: CSVDGTGAPSGANVLTF. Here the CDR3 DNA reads TGCAGCGTTGACGGGACAGGGGCTCCCTCTGGGGCCAACGTCCTGACTTTC.

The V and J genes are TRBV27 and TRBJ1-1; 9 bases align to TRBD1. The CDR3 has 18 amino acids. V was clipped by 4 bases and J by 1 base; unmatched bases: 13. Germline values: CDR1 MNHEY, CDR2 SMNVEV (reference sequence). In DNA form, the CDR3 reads TGTGCCAGCAGTTCAATATCCGGGACAGGGTGGAGGAACACTGAAGCTTTCTTT. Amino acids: CASSSISGTGWRNTEAFF.

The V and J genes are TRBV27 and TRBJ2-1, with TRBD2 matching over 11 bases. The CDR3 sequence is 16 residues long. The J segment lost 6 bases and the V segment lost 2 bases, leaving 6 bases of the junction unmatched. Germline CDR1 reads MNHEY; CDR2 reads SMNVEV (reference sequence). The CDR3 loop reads CASSLLLAGASNEQFF. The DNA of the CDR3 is TGTGCCAGCAGTTTACTACTAGCGGGAGCCTCCAATGAGCAGTTCTTC.

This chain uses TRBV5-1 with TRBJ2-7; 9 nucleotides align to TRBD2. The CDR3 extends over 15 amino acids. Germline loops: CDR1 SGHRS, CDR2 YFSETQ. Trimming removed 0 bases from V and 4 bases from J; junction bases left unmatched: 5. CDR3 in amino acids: CASSLDTSGYYEQYF. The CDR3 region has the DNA TGCGCCAGCAGCTTGGATACTAGCGGGTATTACGAGCAGTACTTC.

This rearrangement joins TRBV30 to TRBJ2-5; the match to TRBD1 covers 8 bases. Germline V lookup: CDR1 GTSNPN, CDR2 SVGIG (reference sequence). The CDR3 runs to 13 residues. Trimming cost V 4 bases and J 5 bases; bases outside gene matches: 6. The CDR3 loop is CAWTDRVYETQYF. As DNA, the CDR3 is TGTGCCTGGACGGACAGGGTATACGAGACCCAGTACTTC. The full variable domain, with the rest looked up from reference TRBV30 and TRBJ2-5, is SQTIHQWPATLVQPVGSPLSLECTVEGTSNPNLYWYRQAAGRGLQLLFYSVGIGQISSEVPQNLSASRPQDRQFILSSKKLLLSDSGFYLCAWTDRVYETQYFGPGTRLLVL.

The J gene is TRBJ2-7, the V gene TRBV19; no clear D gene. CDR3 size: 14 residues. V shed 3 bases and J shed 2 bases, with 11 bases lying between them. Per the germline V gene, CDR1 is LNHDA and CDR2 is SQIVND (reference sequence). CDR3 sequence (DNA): TGTGCCAGTAGTATCTCCGCAGACACCTACGAGCAGTACTTC. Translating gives CASSISADTYEQYF.

Here the CDR3 reads CASSLTSGIGNEQFF. The CDR3 DNA is TGTGCCAGCAGTCTCACTAGCGGGATAGGCAATGAGCAGTTCTTC. This chain joins TRBV6-5 and TRBJ2-1, with 10 bases matching TRBD2. V gave up 5 bases and J gave up 6 bases; unmatched junction bases: 7. Germline V CDR1 and CDR2: MNHEY, SVGAGI. CDR3 size: 15 residues.

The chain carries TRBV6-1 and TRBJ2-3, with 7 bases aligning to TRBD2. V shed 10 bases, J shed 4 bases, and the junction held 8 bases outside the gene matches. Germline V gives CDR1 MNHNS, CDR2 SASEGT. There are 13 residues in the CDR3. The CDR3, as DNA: TGTGCCATCCCTGGACTAGAGGCAGATACGCAGTATTTT. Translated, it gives CAIPGLEADTQYF.

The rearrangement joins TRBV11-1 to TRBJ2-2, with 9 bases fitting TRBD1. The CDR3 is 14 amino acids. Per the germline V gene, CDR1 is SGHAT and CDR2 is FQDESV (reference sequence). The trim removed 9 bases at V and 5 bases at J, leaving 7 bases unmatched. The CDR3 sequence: CASSRDRVTGELFF. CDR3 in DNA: TGTGCCAGTAGCCGGGACAGGGTTACCGGGGAGCTGTTTTTT.

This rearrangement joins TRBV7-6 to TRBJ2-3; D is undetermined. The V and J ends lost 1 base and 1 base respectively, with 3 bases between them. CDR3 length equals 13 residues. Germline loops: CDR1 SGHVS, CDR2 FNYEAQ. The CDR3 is CASSLGGTDTQYF. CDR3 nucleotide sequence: TGTGCCAGCAGCTTAGGCGGCACAGATACGCAGTATTTT.

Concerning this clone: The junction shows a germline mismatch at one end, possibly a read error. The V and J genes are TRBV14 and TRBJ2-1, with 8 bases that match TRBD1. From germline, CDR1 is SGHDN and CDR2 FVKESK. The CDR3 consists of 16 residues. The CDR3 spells CASSQEGPGGYYEQFF. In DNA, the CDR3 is TGTGCCAGCAGCCAAGAGGGGCCAGGGGGCTACTATGAGCAGTTCTTC.

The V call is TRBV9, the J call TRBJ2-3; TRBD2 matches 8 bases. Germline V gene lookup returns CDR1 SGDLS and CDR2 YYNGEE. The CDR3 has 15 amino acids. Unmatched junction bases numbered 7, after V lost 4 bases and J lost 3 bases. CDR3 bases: TGTGCCAGCAGCCACCCTGCGGGAGGTACAGATACGCAGTATTTT. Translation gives CASSHPAGGTDTQYF.